Listed below are T cell receptor beta chains from one sample, sequenced in a study of identifying expanded T cells in peripheral blood. This table comes from immunoSEQ multiplex PCR, and its TCRdb copy is limited to in-frame clones, with some not included. The top ten clones hold approximately 16% of a sample with fewer than 130,000 clones, around 89% of them seen once. Sequencing was carried out using blood. Receptors were obtained from a person aged 18 to 75 in good health. The CDR3 runs from the conserved cysteine through the conserved F or W. D genes are given only for firm matches. Clone size is not always given. Where it is, it says once, few, many or a class for expanded clones.

clone_size	v_call	j_call	d_call	cdr3_aa	cdr3_nt
NA	TRBV25-1	TRBJ1-1	NA	CASTDSTVNTEAFF	TGTGCCAGCACTGACTCGACAGTGAACACTGAAGCTTTCTTT
NA	TRBV6-5	TRBJ1-2	TRBD1	CASSYGRDRGIYGYTF	TGTGCCAGCAGTTACGGCCGGGACAGGGGCATCTATGGCTACACCTTC
NA	TRBV4-3	TRBJ2-6	TRBD1	CASSQGETGFGANVLTF	TGCGCCAGCAGCCAAGGCGAGACAGGGTTTGGGGCCAACGTCCTGACTTTC
NA	TRBV2	TRBJ2-1	TRBD2	CASSGLAGAPSYNEQFF	TGTGCCAGCAGTGGTCTAGCGGGGGCCCCCTCCTACAATGAGCAGTTCTTC
NA	TRBV9	TRBJ1-2	NA	CASSVDSSRNYGYTF	TGTGCCAGCAGCGTAGACAGTAGTCGAAACTATGGCTACACCTTC
NA	TRBV6-6	TRBJ1-3	NA	CASSLIPGNTIYF	TGTGCCAGCAGTTTGATACCCGGAAACACCATATATTTT
NA	TRBV4-3	TRBJ2-3	TRBD1	CASSPTGQEGDTQYF	TGCGCCAGCAGCCCGACAGGGCAAGAAGGGGATACGCAGTATTTT
NA	TRBV21-1	TRBJ2-5	NA	CASSKLRGRTPSGETQYF	TGTGCCAGCAGCAAACTTAGGGGGAGGACACCCTCGGGAGAGACCCAGTACTTC
few	TRBV4-1	TRBJ2-5	NA	CASSQASLRSQGLLGRQETQYF	TGCGCCAGCAGCCAAGCCTCCCTTAGATCTCAGGGGCTCTTGGGCCGACAAGAGACCCAGTACTTC
NA	TRBV19	TRBJ2-3	NA	CASSSGYPSTDTQYF	TGTGCCAGTAGTTCAGGTTACCCTAGCACAGATACGCAGTATTTT
NA	TRBV6-5	TRBJ2-5	NA	CASSYGLRLQGEGQYF	TGTGCCAGCAGTTACGGATTAAGATTACAGGGGGAGGGCCAGTACTTC
NA	TRBV7-9	TRBJ2-3	TRBD2	CASSQELAGEVDTQYF	TGTGCCAGCAGCCAGGAACTAGCGGGGGAAGTAGATACGCAGTATTTT
NA	TRBV6-1	TRBJ1-1	TRBD1	CASSAKGQGNSEAFF	TGTGCCAGCAGTGCGAAAGGACAGGGGAATTCTGAAGCTTTCTTT
NA	TRBV28	TRBJ1-4	NA	CASSLEPGAGEKLFF	TGTGCCAGCAGTTTGGAGCCGGGGGCGGGGGAAAAACTGTTTTTT
NA	TRBV5-4	TRBJ2-1	TRBD2	CASSSASGGPYSYNEQFF	TGTGCCAGCAGCTCCGCTAGCGGGGGGCCCTACTCCTACAATGAGCAGTTCTTC
NA	TRBV7-9	TRBJ2-5	NA	CASSLGGVRGTQYF	TGTGCCAGCAGCTTAGGCGGGGTGCGGGGGACCCAGTACTTC
NA	TRBV4-1	TRBJ1-1	NA	CASSQGESQAFF	TGCGCCAGCAGCCAAGGTGAGTCTCAAGCTTTCTTT
NA	TRBV4-1	TRBJ2-1	TRBD2	CASSQSLAGGREQFF	TGCGCCAGCAGCCAATCACTAGCGGGGGGGCGTGAGCAGTTCTTC
NA	TRBV6-5	TRBJ2-5	NA	CASSRQTGRETQYF	TGTGCCAGCAGCCGCCAGACAGGGAGGGAGACCCAGTACTTC
NA	TRBV6-6	TRBJ1-2	NA	CASSFSRVNYGYTF	TGTGCCAGCAGTTTCTCAAGGGTTAACTATGGCTACACCTTC
NA	TRBV6-5	TRBJ2-7	NA	CASSYRISYEQYF	TGTGCCAGCAGTTACAGGATTAGTTACGAGCAGTACTTC
NA	TRBV2	TRBJ1-3	NA	CASRETSGNTIYF	TGTGCCAGCCGGGAGACCTCTGGAAACACCATATATTTT
NA	TRBV7-2	TRBJ2-3	NA	CASSPGLRTDTQYF	TGTGCCAGCAGCCCGGGACTCCGAACAGATACGCAGTATTTT
once	TRBV7-2	TRBJ2-7	TRBD1	CASSPPDRVGYEQYF	TGTGCCAGCAGTCCTCCCGACAGGGTGGGATACGAGCAGTACTTC
NA	TRBV6-6	TRBJ1-3	NA	CASSYRPAGNTIYF	TGTGCCAGCAGTTACAGGCCGGCCGGAAACACCATATATTTT
few	TRBV29-1	TRBJ1-4	NA	CSVGRYNEKLFF	TGCAGCGTTGGACGATATAATGAAAAACTGTTTTTT
NA	TRBV16	TRBJ1-5	TRBD1	CASSQSDRGNQPQHF	TGTGCCAGCAGCCAATCGGACAGGGGCAATCAGCCCCAGCATTTT
NA	TRBV27	TRBJ2-7	TRBD1	CASSMRPGTGEYF	TGTGCCAGCAGTATGAGACCCGGGACAGGGGAGTACTTC
NA	TRBV7-2	TRBJ2-3	NA	CASSQRRLTDTQYF	TGTGCCAGCAGCCAGAGGCGGCTCACAGATACGCAGTATTTT
NA	TRBV11-2	TRBJ2-7	NA	CASSFLESSLSYEQYF	TGTGCCAGCAGCTTCCTCGAGTCTTCCTTGTCCTACGAGCAGTACTTC
NA	TRBV11-2	TRBJ2-7	TRBD2	CASTAVSGGANEQYF	TGTGCCAGCACCGCAGTCAGCGGGGGGGCCAACGAGCAGTACTTC
NA	TRBV18	TRBJ2-1	TRBD1	CASSPPGQGRNEQFF	TGTGCCAGCTCACCACCGGGACAGGGGCGGAATGAGCAGTTCTTC
NA	TRBV28	TRBJ1-1	NA	CASSLPPAENTEAFF	TGTGCCAGCAGTTTACCCCCCGCGGAGAACACTGAAGCTTTCTTT
NA	TRBV6-1	TRBJ2-6	NA	CASAGLLANVLTF	TGTGCCAGCGCAGGCCTACTGGCCAACGTCCTGACTTTC
NA	TRBV6-5	TRBJ2-7	TRBD1	CASSFSGTEMYEQYF	TGTGCCAGCAGTTTCTCCGGGACAGAGATGTACGAGCAGTACTTC
NA	TRBV5-6	TRBJ2-5	NA	CASSLYESGAAGRQETQYF	TGTGCCAGCAGCTTGTACGAGTCTGGGGCGGCAGGGAGGCAAGAGACCCAGTACTTC
once	TRBV7-2	TRBJ2-5	NA	CASSLMGGAVRTQYF	TGTGCCAGCAGCTTAATGGGGGGGGCCGTTAGGACCCAGTACTTC
NA	TRBV7-2	TRBJ1-6	NA	CASSRRPDSYNSPLHF	TGTGCCAGCAGCCGCCGGCCGGACAGCTATAATTCACCCCTCCACTTT
NA	TRBV13	TRBJ1-2	TRBD1	CASSTPGGAYGYTF	TGTGCCAGCAGCACCCCAGGGGGGGCGTATGGCTACACCTTC
NA	TRBV4-2	TRBJ1-6	NA	CASSQDLGSSYNSPLHF	TGTGCCAGCAGCCAAGATTTAGGGAGCTCCTATAATTCACCCCTCCACTTT
NA	TRBV10-1	TRBJ2-1	TRBD2	CASNGLAGGPHGQFF	TGCGCCAGCAATGGACTAGCGGGGGGGCCGCATGGGCAGTTCTTC
NA	TRBV6-4	TRBJ1-1	NA	CASSYNTVGGGSAFF	TGTGCCAGCAGTTATAATACGGTCGGAGGGGGATCAGCTTTCTTT
NA	TRBV7-2	TRBJ1-5	TRBD1	CASRLFGTDNQPQHF	TGTGCCAGCAGGCTGTTCGGGACAGATAATCAGCCCCAGCATTTT
once	TRBV29-1	TRBJ1-1	TRBD1	CSVRQGRDEAFF	TGCAGCGTCCGACAGGGGCGGGATGAAGCTTTCTTT
NA	TRBV6-5	TRBJ2-7	NA	CASSARDQTYEQYF	TGTGCCAGCAGTGCGCGGGACCAGACCTACGAGCAGTACTTC
NA	TRBV5-1	TRBJ2-7	NA	CASSPPTALSYEQYF	TGCGCCAGCAGCCCCCCCACCGCTCTCTCCTACGAGCAGTACTTC
NA	TRBV28	TRBJ2-1	NA	CASSLSPGAAYNEQFF	TGTGCCAGCAGTTTATCTCCAGGGGCCGCCTACAATGAGCAGTTCTTC
NA	TRBV4-3	TRBJ2-3	TRBD2	CASSRRSGGRTDTQYF	TGCGCCAGCAGCCGAAGAAGCGGGGGGCGCACAGATACGCAGTATTTT
NA	TRBV27	TRBJ2-5	TRBD1	CASSDIQGARETQYF	TGTGCCAGCAGCGATATACAGGGGGCCCGCGAGACCCAGTACTTC
NA	TRBV10-3	TRBJ2-6	TRBD2	CAIRSGGAGANVLTF	TGTGCCATCAGGTCGGGGGGAGCCGGGGCCAACGTCCTGACTTTC
NA	TRBV27	TRBJ1-1	NA	CASSSWAQGKAFF	TGTGCCAGCAGTTCCTGGGCACAGGGTAAAGCTTTCTTT